This passage covers 17 T cell receptor beta chains from one sample sequenced in a study of blood T cells in healthy people across ages. For the second PCR, which ran for 7 to 11 cycles, a sample-barcoded 5' primer and a J-beta primer mix were used. Using its own MiXCR run on the 5' RACE reads, TCRdb lists one record per CDR3 protein. The data contain approximately 400,000 distinct CDR3 sequences, approximately 47% of them singletons. The sequenced sample consisted of blood. Receptors originate from a man between 60 and 75 years old in good health.

This clonotype was recorded once. The gene calls are TRBV2 and TRBJ1-2; 8 nucleotides match TRBD1. The germline gives CDR1 SNHLY, CDR2 FYNNEI. The V segment lost 5 bases and the J segment 4 bases; nucleotides outside the gene matches: 3. This CDR3 is built from 13 residues. CDR3 region: CASSMTGAYGYTF. In nucleotides, the CDR3 is TGTGCCAGCAGTATGACAGGGGCCTATGGCTACACCTTC.

This chain joins TRBV29-1 and TRBJ2-7, with D tentatively TRBD2 (6 bases). The CDR3 is made up of 14 amino acids. V dropped 7 bases and J dropped 2 bases, with 18 bases sitting between them. Germline CDR1 and CDR2: SQVTM and ANQGSEA. CDR3 sequence: CSAGLGTQTYEQYF. CDR3 nucleotides: TGCAGCGCTGGCCTCGGGACTCAAACCTACGAGCAGTACTTC.

This clonotype came up many times. This chain connects TRBV29-1 to TRBJ2-3; 9 bases are a match to TRBD1. The CDR3 has 13 amino acids. In germline, CDR1 is SQVTM, CDR2 ANQGSEA. V lost 4 bases to trimming and J lost 1 base; unmatched junction nucleotides: 0. The CDR3 sequence: CSVGTGGTDTQYF. CDR3 bases: TGCAGCGTTGGGACAGGGGGCACAGATACGCAGTATTTT.

The table lists this clonotype with a few counts. The CDR3 spells CASRMGGSYNEQFF. The CDR3 nucleotides read TGCGCCAGCAGGATGGGCGGCTCCTACAATGAGCAGTTCTTC. The genes are TRBV4-1 and TRBJ2-1, with unresolved D. CDR3 length: 14 residues. V lost 6 bases and J lost 0, with 9 bases in between. In germline, CDR1 is MGHRA, CDR2 YSYEKL.

This clonotype was seen a handful of times. V and J are TRBV7-2 and TRBJ2-5, with D uncertain. The CDR3 has 13 amino acids. The germline V gene encodes CDR1 SGHTA and CDR2 FQGNSA. V lost 5 bases, J lost 3 bases, and 10 bases lay in between. The CDR3 DNA sequence: TGTGCCAGCAGCGTGGGCACTAAAGAGACCCAGTACTTC. Translating gives CASSVGTKETQYF.

This clonotype turned up a few times. The V gene is TRBV7-2, the J gene TRBJ2-5; weak D call: TRBD1 (6 bases). V lost 5 bases, J lost 5 bases, and 21 bases lay in between. The CDR3 extends over 16 amino acids. Looked up from germline, CDR1 is SGHTA and CDR2 is FQGNSA. DNA of the CDR3: TGTGCCAGCAGCACGTCCCACAGGGTTCAAATGGAGACCCAGTACTTC. Amino acids: CASSTSHRVQMETQYF. Full variable domain (remainder filled in from reference TRBV7-2 and TRBJ2-5): GAGVSQSPSNKVTEKGKDVELRCDPISGHTALYWYRQSLGQGLEFLIYFQGNSAPDKSGLPSDRFSAERTGGSVSTLTIQRTQQEDSAVYLCASSTSHRVQMETQYFGPGTRLLVL.

This clonotype was recorded only once. The chain has TRBV20-1 and TRBJ2-3, with 9 bases that match TRBD2. Germline CDR1 DFQATT, CDR2 SNEGSKA (reference sequence). Trimming took 3 bases from V and 1 from J; bases not matched to a gene: 5. This CDR3 region has 15 residues. CDR3 region: CSASPLAGRTDTQYF. The CDR3 DNA reads TGCAGTGCTAGCCCCCTAGCGGGACGCACAGATACGCAGTATTTT.

This clonotype appeared a few times. The chain uses TRBV20-1 and TRBJ2-1; D is unclear. This CDR3 is 15 amino acids long. The germline gives CDR1 DFQATT, CDR2 SNEGSKA (reference sequence). V was pared by 3 bases and J by 0 bases, with 12 bases between. The CDR3 DNA sequence: TGCAGTGCTAGTACCCGCCGCAACTCCTACAATGAGCAGTTCTTC. The encoded protein is CSASTRRNSYNEQFF.

The chain employs TRBV9 and TRBJ2-7; D remains unclear. The V gene's germline CDR1 is SGDLS and CDR2 YYNGEE. CDR3 length: 13 amino acids. Between the trimmed V and J ends, which lost 0 bases and 2 bases, there was a span of 6 bases. The CDR3 reads CASSVGQTYEQYF. For the CDR3, the DNA is TGTGCCAGCAGCGTAGGGCAGACCTACGAGCAGTACTTC.

V is TRBV3-1 and J is TRBJ2-5, with D perhaps matching TRBD2 (6 bases). This CDR3 spans 14 amino acids. The V end was cut by 4 bases, the J end by 6 bases, with 15 bases between. Germline CDR1 LGHDT, CDR2 YNNKEL (reference sequence). CDR3 sequence: CASSRGLGVQTQYF. The CDR3 DNA follows: TGTGCCAGCAGCCGGGGACTTGGCGTCCAGACCCAGTACTTC.

The rearrangement links TRBV7-9 to TRBJ2-7; either TRBD1 or TRBD2 may supply D (5 bases each). The end of the DNA fits TRBJ2-4 better, so the J call may be wrong. CDR3 length equals 14 residues. Germline CDR1 reads SEHNR; CDR2 reads FQNEAQ (reference sequence). CDR3 DNA: TGTGCCAGCAGCGGGGGATCAGCCAAAAACATTCAGTACTTC. Residues: CASSGGSAKNIQYF.

The chain uses TRBV5-1 and TRBJ2-7, with D perhaps matching TRBD1 or TRBD2 (5 bases each). Trimming took off 4 bases at V and 5 bases at J, with 13 bases between the two ends. This CDR3 has 13 amino acids. Germline CDR1 and CDR2: SGHRS and YFSETQ. This chain's CDR3 is CASSNVGANEQYF. The CDR3 bases are TGCGCCAGCAGCAACGTCGGGGCCAACGAGCAGTACTTC.

The chain has TRBV3-1 and TRBJ1-1, with TRBD1 as a possible D gene (6 bases). CDR1 is LGHDT, CDR2 YNNKEL, per germline (reference sequence). This CDR3 has 16 residues. Trimming left V 9 bases short and J 2 bases short, with 22 bases between. The CDR3 loop is CASKPGGRTANTEAFF. The CDR3 DNA is TGTGCCAGTAAACCTGGGGGGCGAACGGCTAACACTGAAGCTTTCTTT. The full variable domain, in which reference TRBV3-1 and TRBJ1-1 provide the parts outside the CDR3, is DTAVSQTPKYLVTQMGNDKSIKCEQNLGHDTMYWYKQDSKKFLKIMFSYNNKELIINETVPNRFSPKSPDKAHLNLHINSLELGDSAVYFCASKPGGRTANTEAFFGQGTRLTVV.

The chain links TRBV6-1 to TRBJ2-5; the D is unclear. Germline assignment: CDR1 MNHNS and CDR2 SASEGT. V was shortened by 4 bases and J by 3 bases, with 9 bases between the two germline ends. This CDR3 spans 13 amino acids. The CDR3 here is CASSGTPEETQYF. DNA for the CDR3: TGTGCCAGCAGTGGGACCCCCGAAGAGACCCAGTACTTC.

The V call is TRBV6-5, the J call TRBJ1-2; tentatively, D is TRBD1 (6 bases). Trimming stripped 6 bases from V and 4 bases from J, with 12 bases between. Per germline, CDR1 MNHEY and CDR2 SVGAGI. This CDR3 region has 13 residues. The CDR3 loop reads CASSPRTVYGYTF. The DNA for the CDR3 is TGTGCCAGCAGCCCCCGGACAGTCTATGGCTACACCTTC.

The chain joins TRBV7-6 to TRBJ2-5; TRBD1 matches 7 bases. This CDR3 is 14 amino acids long. Trimming removed 3 bases from V and 4 bases from J; junction bases left unmatched: 5. CDR1 SGHVS and CDR2 FNYEAQ come from the germline V gene. The CDR3 is CASSFDRAAETQYF. As DNA, the CDR3 is TGTGCCAGCAGCTTCGACAGGGCGGCAGAGACCCAGTACTTC. Complete variable domain (other parts from reference TRBV7-6 and TRBJ2-5): GAGVSQSPRYKVTKRGQDVALRCDPISGHVSLYWYRQALGQGPEFLTYFNYEAQQDKSGLPNDRFSAERPEGSISTLTIQRTEQRDSAMYRCASSFDRAAETQYFGPGTRLLVL.

CDR3 DNA sequence: TGCAGTGCGGGGGGACTAGCGGGACTCAGCTCCTACAATGAGCAGTTCTTC. This codes for CSAGGLAGLSSYNEQFF. V gene TRBV20-1 combines with J gene TRBJ2-1, with 13 bases fitting TRBD2. The CDR3 is made up of 17 amino acids. The trim removed 6 bases at V and 0 bases at J, leaving 8 bases unmatched. Per germline, CDR1 DFQATT and CDR2 SNEGSKA (reference sequence).